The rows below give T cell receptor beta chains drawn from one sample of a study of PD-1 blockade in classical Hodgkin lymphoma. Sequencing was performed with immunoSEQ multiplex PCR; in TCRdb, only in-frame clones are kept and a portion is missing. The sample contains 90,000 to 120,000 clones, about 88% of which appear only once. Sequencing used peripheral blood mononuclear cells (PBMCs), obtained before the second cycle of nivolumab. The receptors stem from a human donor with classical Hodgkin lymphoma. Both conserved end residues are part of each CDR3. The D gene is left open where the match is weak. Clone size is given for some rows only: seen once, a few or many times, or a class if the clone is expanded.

CASSPGIRENNEQFF TGTGCCAGCTCCCCCGGGATAAGGGAGAACAATGAGCAGTTCTTC TRBV18 . TRBJ2-1 .
CASSQDGPWGNTEAFF TGTGCCAGCAGCCAAGATGGGCCTTGGGGGAACACTGAAGCTTTCTTT TRBV4-2 . TRBJ1-1 .
CATSGGEGRAQHF TGTGCCACCAGCGGGGGAGAGGGTCGTGCCCAGCATTTT TRBV15 . TRBJ1-5 .
CASSLGDRGNYGYTF TGTGCCAGCAGCTTGGGGGACAGGGGGAACTATGGCTACACCTTC TRBV7-2 . TRBJ1-2 TRBD1
CASSLGTGPGYGYTF TGTGCCAGCAGCTTGGGGACAGGGCCTGGGTATGGCTACACCTTC TRBV7-8 many TRBJ1-2 TRBD1
CASMEGKGPRMSSGNTIYF TGCGCCAGCATGGAGGGGAAAGGTCCAAGGATGAGCTCTGGAAACACCATATATTTT TRBV10-2 . TRBJ1-3 .
CASSTGQGPDTQYF TGTGCCAGCAGCACCGGACAGGGACCAGATACGCAGTATTTT TRBV7-2 . TRBJ2-3 TRBD1
CASSLTVDTQPQHF TGCGCCAGCAGCCTCACCGTGGACACCCAGCCCCAGCATTTT TRBV4-1 . TRBJ1-5 .
CASRGQPEDTIYF TGTGCCAGCAGGGGACAGCCGGAAGACACCATATATTTT TRBV6-5 . TRBJ1-3 TRBD1
CASSSSGQGSYEQYF TGTGCCAGCAGCTCATCCGGACAGGGAAGCTACGAGCAGTACTTC TRBV13 . TRBJ2-7 TRBD1
CASSRTGVFSPLHF TGTGCCAGCAGTCGGACAGGGGTGTTTTCACCCCTCCACTTT TRBV28 . TRBJ1-6 TRBD1
CASSSRAEGAEAFF TGTGCCAGCAGCTCTCGGGCGGAGGGGGCTGAAGCTTTCTTT TRBV7-2 . TRBJ1-1 .
CASTKQGYTEAFF TGTGCCAGCACTAAACAGGGATACACTGAAGCTTTCTTT TRBV6-5 few TRBJ1-1 .
CASSTRLGQRTDTQYF TGCGCCAGCAGCACAAGACTGGGGCAGCGAACAGATACGCAGTATTTT TRBV5-1 . TRBJ2-3 .
CASSHDRGHNEKLFF TGTGCCAGCAGCCACGACAGGGGGCACAATGAAAAACTGTTTTTT TRBV25-1 . TRBJ1-4 TRBD1
CASSKSSFSYNEQFF TGTGCCAGTAGTAAGAGTAGCTTTTCCTACAATGAGCAGTTCTTC TRBV19 . TRBJ2-1 .
CASSDPGTSGNTGELFF TGTGCCAGCAGCGACCCCGGGACTAGCGGGAACACCGGGGAGCTGTTTTTT TRBV7-2 . TRBJ2-2 TRBD2
CASSQELAGNEQFF TGTGCCAGCAGCCAAGAACTAGCGGGCAATGAGCAGTTCTTC TRBV4-2 . TRBJ2-1 TRBD2
CASSLPGSTGNTIYF TGTGCCAGCAGCTTACCAGGGAGCACTGGAAACACCATATATTTT TRBV7-8 once TRBJ1-3 .
CAAARSSGSSIASYEQYF TGTGCCGCCGCTCGGTCTAGCGGGAGCTCAATCGCCTCCTACGAGCAGTACTTC TRBV30 . TRBJ2-7 TRBD2
CASGGGSSYEQYF TGCGCCAGCGGGGGCGGATCTTCCTACGAGCAGTACTTC TRBV5-1 . TRBJ2-7 .
CASSVAGDYEQYF TGTGCCAGCAGCGTAGCTGGAGACTACGAGCAGTACTTC TRBV9 . TRBJ2-7 .
CASSQETPSGGELFF TGCGCCAGCAGCCAAGAGACTCCTTCAGGGGGGGAACTGTTTTTT TRBV4-3 . TRBJ1-4 TRBD1
CASSPGTSTYEQYF TGTGCCAGCTCTCCCGGGACTTCAACCTACGAGCAGTACTTC TRBV28 . TRBJ2-7 .
CASSIGRDRNEKLFF TGTGCCAGTAGTATAGGTCGGGACAGGAATGAAAAACTGTTTTTT TRBV19 . TRBJ1-4 TRBD1
CASSPTSGEHYNEQFF TGTGCCAGCAGTCCGACTAGCGGGGAGCACTACAATGAGCAGTTCTTC TRBV25-1 . TRBJ2-1 TRBD2
CASSLGSGRRVRYNEQFF TGTGCCAGCAGCTTGGGTAGCGGGAGGAGGGTGAGATACAATGAGCAGTTCTTC TRBV5-6 . TRBJ2-1 TRBD2
CASSRDRGGGELFF TGTGCCAGCAGCAGGGATAGGGGTGGCGGGGAGCTGTTTTTT TRBV6-6 . TRBJ2-2 .
CASSFIGQDQDTQYF TGTGCCAGCAGCTTTATAGGACAGGATCAAGATACGCAGTATTTT TRBV11-2 . TRBJ2-3 TRBD1
CSVEVGGTEAFF TGCAGCGTTGAAGTGGGCGGCACTGAAGCTTTCTTT TRBV29-1 . TRBJ1-1 .
CSVRGVETQYF TGCAGTGTCCGAGGGGTCGAGACCCAGTACTTC TRBV20-1 . TRBJ2-5 .
CASSYSRQGAYEQYF TGTGCCAGCAGTTACTCGAGACAGGGAGCATACGAGCAGTACTTC TRBV6-5 . TRBJ2-7 TRBD1
CASSRFLLAGEQTQYF TGTGCCAGCAGTCGCTTCCTTCTAGCGGGAGAACAGACCCAGTACTTC TRBV2 . TRBJ2-5 TRBD2
CASSAQGGETQYF TGCGCCAGCAGCGCCCAGGGGGGAGAGACCCAGTACTTC TRBV4-1 . TRBJ2-5 .
CASSPDYGYTF TGTGCCAGCAGCCCTGACTATGGCTACACCTTC TRBV7-9 . TRBJ1-2 .
CAWSVGDTQYF TGTGCCTGGAGTGTTGGGGATACGCAGTATTTT TRBV30 . TRBJ2-3 .
CATSGTHYNEQFF TGTGCCACCAGCGGGACCCACTACAATGAGCAGTTCTTC TRBV19 . TRBJ2-1 TRBD2
CASSFGLAALYEQYF TGTGCCAGCAGTTTTGGACTAGCGGCCCTTTACGAGCAGTACTTC TRBV28 . TRBJ2-7 TRBD2
CASSDRYEQYF TGTGCCAGCAGTGACAGGTACGAGCAGTACTTC TRBV2 . TRBJ2-7 .
CAISKTTGPGVAFF TGTGCCATCAGTAAAACGACAGGCCCGGGAGTAGCTTTCTTT TRBV10-3 . TRBJ1-1 .